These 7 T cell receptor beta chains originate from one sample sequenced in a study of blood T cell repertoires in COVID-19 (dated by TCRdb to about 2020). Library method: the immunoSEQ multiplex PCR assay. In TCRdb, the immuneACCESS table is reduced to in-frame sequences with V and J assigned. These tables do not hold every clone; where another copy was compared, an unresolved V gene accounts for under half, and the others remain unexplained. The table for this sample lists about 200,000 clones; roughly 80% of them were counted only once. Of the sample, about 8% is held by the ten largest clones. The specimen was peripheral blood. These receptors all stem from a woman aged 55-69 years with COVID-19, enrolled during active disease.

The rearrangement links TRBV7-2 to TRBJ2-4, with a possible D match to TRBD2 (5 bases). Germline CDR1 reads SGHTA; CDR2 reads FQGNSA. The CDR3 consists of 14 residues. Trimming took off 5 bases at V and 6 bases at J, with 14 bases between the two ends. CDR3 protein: CASSPQTRVNIQYF. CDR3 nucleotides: TGTGCCAGCAGCCCCCAAACTAGAGTAAACATTCAGTACTTC. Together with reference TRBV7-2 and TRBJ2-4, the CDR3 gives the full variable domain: GAGVSQSPSNKVTEKGKDVELRCDPISGHTALYWYRQSLGQGLEFLIYFQGNSAPDKSGLPSDRFSAERTGGSVSTLTIQRTQQEDSAVYLCASSPQTRVNIQYFGAGTRLSVL.

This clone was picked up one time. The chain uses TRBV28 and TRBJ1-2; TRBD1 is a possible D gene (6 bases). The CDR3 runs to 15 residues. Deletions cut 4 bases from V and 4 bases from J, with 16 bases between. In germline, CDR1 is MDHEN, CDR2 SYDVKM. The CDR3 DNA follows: TGTGCCAGCAGTTCCCTCGCCGGGACATTCTATGGCTACACCTTC. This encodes CASSSLAGTFYGYTF.

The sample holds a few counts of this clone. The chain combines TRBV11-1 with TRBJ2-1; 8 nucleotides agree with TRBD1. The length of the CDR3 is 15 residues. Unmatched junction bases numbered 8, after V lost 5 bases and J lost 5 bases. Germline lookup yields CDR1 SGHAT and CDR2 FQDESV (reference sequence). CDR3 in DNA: TGTGCCAGCAGCGACGGACAGGGAAGACACAATGAGCAGTTCTTC. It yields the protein CASSDGQGRHNEQFF.

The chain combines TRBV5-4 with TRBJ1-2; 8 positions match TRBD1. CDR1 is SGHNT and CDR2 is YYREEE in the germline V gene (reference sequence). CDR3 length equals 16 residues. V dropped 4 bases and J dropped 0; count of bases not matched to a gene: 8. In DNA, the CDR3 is TGTGCCAGCAGCAAAGGACAGGGAGCCTCTAACTATGGCTACACCTTC. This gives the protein CASSKGQGASNYGYTF.

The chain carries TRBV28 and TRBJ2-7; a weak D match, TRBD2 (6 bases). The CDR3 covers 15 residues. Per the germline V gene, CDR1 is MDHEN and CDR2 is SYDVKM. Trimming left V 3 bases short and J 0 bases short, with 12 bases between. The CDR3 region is CASSLLATSSYEQYF. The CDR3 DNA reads TGTGCCAGCAGTTTGCTAGCGACGAGCTCCTACGAGCAGTACTTC. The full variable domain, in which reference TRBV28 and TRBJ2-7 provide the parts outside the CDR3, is DVKVTQSSRYLVKRTGEKVFLECVQDMDHENMFWYRQDPGLGLRLIYFSYDVKMKEKGDIPEGYSVSREKKERFSLILESASTNQTSMYLCASSLLATSSYEQYFGPGTRLTVT.

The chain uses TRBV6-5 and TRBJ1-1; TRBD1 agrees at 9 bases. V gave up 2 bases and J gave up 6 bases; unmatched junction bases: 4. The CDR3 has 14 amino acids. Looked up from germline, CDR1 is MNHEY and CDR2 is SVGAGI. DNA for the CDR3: TGTGCCAGCAGTTACGGACAGGGGACGGCTGAAGCTTTCTTT. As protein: CASSYGQGTAEAFF.

The CDR3 protein is CASSFRGRAFF. The CDR3 DNA reads TGTGCCAGCAGTTTCAGGGGGAGGGCTTTCTTT. The chain links TRBV27 to TRBJ1-1; 7 bases align to TRBD1. CDR3 length: 11 residues. Trimming at V came to 3 bases and at J to 11 bases, leaving 3 bases not matched to a gene. CDR1 is MNHEY and CDR2 is SMNVEV in the germline V gene (reference sequence).